This TCR beta chain was sequenced in a study of T cell responses to AZD1222 COVID-19 vaccine. Clones were sequenced by immunoSEQ multiplex PCR, and TCRdb holds only the in-frame ones, with some missing. This table holds some 150,000 clones, around 90% found once. This receptor was identified in an adult who received the AZD1222 COVID-19 vaccine. The starting material was peripheral blood, obtained 28 days after the second AZD1222 dose.

In DNA, the CDR3 is TGTGCCAGCAGCTCCGAGTTCAGAAGTAACTATGGCTACACCTTC. It codes for CASSSEFRSNYGYTF. The chain has TRBV7-9 and TRBJ1-2; D is ambiguous. Deletions cut 4 bases from V and 1 base from J, with 13 bases between. The CDR3 consists of 15 residues. Germline values: CDR1 SEHNR, CDR2 FQNEAQ (reference sequence).